These 23 T cell receptor beta chains came from one sample sequenced in a study of T cells expressing NK-cell markers. TCRdb re-called the 5' RACE reads and catalogs CDR3 proteins one per entry, DNA excluded. The table for this sample gives some 600,000 distinct CDR3 sequences. The specimen sequenced was blood T cells: a sorted CD56 or NKG2C T cell subset, CD4+ or CD8+ T cells, or bulk PBMC T cells (not recorded which). The receptor set was obtained from a man younger than 30 in good health.

This chain uses TRBV20-1 with TRBJ2-1; TCRdb's D gene call, TRBD2, goes unchecked for lack of DNA. Germline V gene sequence: CDR1 DFQATT, CDR2 SNEGSKA (reference sequence). CDR3 size: 15 residues. The CDR3 region is CSASEPGGSYNEQFF.

The chain recombines TRBV5-5 with TRBJ2-4; TCRdb gives TRBD2 as the D gene, but with no DNA this cannot be confirmed. Germline V CDR1 and CDR2: SGHKS, YYEKEE (reference sequence). CDR3 length: 15 residues. The CDR3 here is CASSRRGEAKNIQYF.

This chain uses TRBV4-2 with TRBJ2-1. This CDR3 spans 19 amino acids. Looked up from germline, CDR1 is LGHNA and CDR2 is YNFKEQ. The CDR3 is CASSRIPNTQPSFYNEQFF.

This chain links TRBV9 with TRBJ2-2; TCRdb names TRBD2, which stays unverified in the absence of DNA. Germline V gene sequence: CDR1 SGDLS, CDR2 YYNGEE. The CDR3 is 16 amino acids. Here the CDR3 reads CASSPGLIPLAGELFF.

This rearrangement joins TRBV3-1 to TRBJ2-1; TCRdb's D call of TRBD2 is untestable without DNA. The CDR3 spans 17 residues. Per the germline V gene, CDR1 is LGHDT and CDR2 is YNNKEL (reference sequence). The CDR3 reads CASSQDPPREGRDEQFF.

This rearrangement joins TRBV10-3 to TRBJ2-3; without DNA, the TCRdb call of TRBD2 cannot be checked. Germline CDR1 and CDR2: ENHRY and SYGVKD. There are 15 residues in the CDR3. Here the CDR3 reads CATSGLAGGPNTQYF.

The chain uses TRBV5-1 and TRBJ2-1; TCRdb returns TRBD2, unconfirmable since there is no DNA. Germline assignment: CDR1 SGHRS and CDR2 YFSETQ. The length of the CDR3 is 14 residues. CDR3 region: CASTKAGGYDEQFF.

V gene TRBV29-1 combines with J gene TRBJ2-1; TCRdb's D gene call, TRBD2, goes unchecked for lack of DNA. CDR3 length equals 19 residues. Germline V gene lookup returns CDR1 SQVTM and CDR2 ANQGSEA. The CDR3 reads CSVEVPPRGYSGRANEQFF.

V usage is TRBV10-3 and J usage is TRBJ2-7. The V gene's germline CDR1 is ENHRY and CDR2 SYGVKD. This CDR3 has 15 residues. CDR3 region: CAISEGTQAVGEQYF.

The chain uses TRBV15 and TRBJ2-1; as DNA is missing, the TRBD1 call by TCRdb cannot be tested. The CDR3 covers 16 residues. Germline loops: CDR1 LNHNV, CDR2 YYDKDF (reference sequence). CDR3 amino acids: CATSRDIGGGFREQFF.

The CDR3 loop is CSAPKAGRTNTGELFF. The chain employs TRBV20-1 and TRBJ2-2; checking the TCRdb D call of TRBD2 is not possible without DNA. Looked up from germline, CDR1 is DFQATT and CDR2 is SNEGSKA (reference sequence). CDR3 length: 16 amino acids.

The chain combines TRBV20-1 with TRBJ2-1; the D call from TCRdb, TRBD2, cannot be confirmed without DNA. The CDR3 is 13 residues long. Germline assignment: CDR1 DFQATT and CDR2 SNEGSKA (reference sequence). CDR3 sequence: CSATDALSGEQFF.

The rearrangement links TRBV7-3 to TRBJ2-2. The CDR3 runs 16 residues. CDR1 SGHTA and CDR2 FQGTGA come from the germline V gene. CDR3 sequence reads: CASSLIVGRNTGELFF. The full variable domain, in which reference TRBV7-3 and TRBJ2-2 provide the parts outside the CDR3, is GAGVSQTPSNKVTEKGKYVELRCDPISGHTALYWYRQSLGQGPEFLIYFQGTGAADDSGLPNDRFFAVRPEGSVSTLKIQRTERGDSAVYLCASSLIVGRNTGELFFGEGSRLTVL.

This chain joins TRBV2 and TRBJ2-5; TCRdb calls TRBD1, which cannot be checked without DNA. The CDR3 totals 14 residues. Germline-derived CDR1 and CDR2 are SNHLY and FYNNEI. CDR3 protein: CASSEGDRGETQYF.

The rearrangement links TRBV4-2 to TRBJ1-1; TCRdb's D gene call, TRBD1, goes unchecked for lack of DNA. The CDR3 spans 15 residues. Germline CDR1 is LGHNA and CDR2 is YNFKEQ. The CDR3 is CASSQGDLGGTEAFF.

The V call is TRBV7-3, the J call TRBJ2-1. The CDR3 is 14 residues long. Germline V CDR1 and CDR2: SGHTA, FQGTGA. CDR3 sequence: CASSPVMSYNEQFF.

The chain carries TRBV10-3 and TRBJ2-3. This CDR3 spans 14 amino acids. Germline V lookup: CDR1 ENHRY, CDR2 SYGVKD. The CDR3 region is CAISEKSLGDTQYF.

This chain uses TRBV27 with TRBJ1-2; absent DNA, TCRdb's TRBD1 call cannot be checked. From germline, CDR1 is MNHEY and CDR2 SMNVEV (reference sequence). This CDR3 contains 15 residues. The CDR3 protein is CASSPQQGASYGYTF.

The rearrangement uses TRBV7-2 and TRBJ2-3; TCRdb outputs TRBD1, but without DNA this stays unchecked. The CDR3 extends over 14 amino acids. The V gene's germline CDR1 is SGHTA and CDR2 FQGNSA. CDR3 protein: CASSLTGIKDTQYF. Full variable domain (rest looked up from reference TRBV7-2 and TRBJ2-3): GAGVSQSPSNKVTEKGKDVELRCDPISGHTALYWYRQSLGQGLEFLIYFQGNSAPDKSGLPSDRFSAERTGGSVSTLTIQRTQQEDSAVYLCASSLTGIKDTQYFGPGTRLTVL.

V and J are TRBV28 and TRBJ2-3; there is no DNA to check the TCRdb D call of TRBD1. Germline loops: CDR1 MDHEN, CDR2 SYDVKM. The CDR3 spans 15 residues. The CDR3 sequence is CASSSPGTGSDTQYF.

The J gene is TRBJ2-2, the V gene TRBV5-1; TCRdb proposes TRBD1, but this gene call is untestable without DNA. Germline V lookup: CDR1 SGHRS, CDR2 YFSETQ. The CDR3 has 13 residues. CDR3 protein: CASGAGPTGELFF.

The rearrangement links TRBV20-1 to TRBJ2-5; TCRdb picks TRBD2, but there is no DNA to check that call. The CDR3 is made up of 16 amino acids. The germline V gene encodes CDR1 DFQATT and CDR2 SNEGSKA (reference sequence). The CDR3 here is CSAPMGLAGVMETQYF.

The genes are TRBV28 and TRBJ1-6. The CDR3 extends over 14 amino acids. The germline gives CDR1 MDHEN, CDR2 SYDVKM. The CDR3 protein is CASTKRRFGSPLHF.